The 18 T cell receptor beta chains reported below all come from one sample, sequenced in a study of OX40 agonist ivuxolimab in advanced cancers. The assay was immunoSEQ multiplex PCR, and TCRdb's table has in-frame clones only and misses some. The sample holds about 82,000 clones, approximately 90% seen once. The sequencing used CD4+ or CD8+ T cells sorted from blood, collected in a trial of the OX40 agonist ivuxolimab. Receptors were obtained from an adult with an advanced solid tumor such as melanoma, head and neck, liver or kidney cancer.

This clone has a single count. V usage is TRBV7-9 and J usage is TRBJ1-1; a possible D gene is TRBD1 (5 bases). The germline CDR1 and CDR2 sequences are SEHNR and FQNEAQ (reference sequence). The CDR3 runs to 18 residues. Trimming pared 4 bases from V and 1 base from J, leaving 22 bases between. CDR3 bases: TGTGCCAGCAGCTCCTATACTGGGCTCTGGACATCGAACACTGAAGCTTTCTTT. Its translation: CASSSYTGLWTSNTEAFF.

The table lists this clone with a count of one. The rearrangement links TRBV10-3 to TRBJ1-2, with D possibly matching TRBD1 (6 bases). The ends were cut back, 0 bases at V and 3 bases at J, with 14 bases in the middle. The length of the CDR3 is 16 residues. Germline CDR1 ENHRY, CDR2 SYGVKD. The CDR3 loop is CAISESAGGADYGYTF. The CDR3 nucleotides read TGTGCCATCAGTGAGTCCGCGGGGGGGGCGGACTATGGCTACACCTTC.

The chain uses TRBV27 and TRBJ1-2, with D tentatively TRBD1 (6 bases). The CDR3 consists of 15 residues. The germline V and J ends were trimmed by 6 bases and 3 bases, with 17 bases remaining between them. Germline values: CDR1 MNHEY, CDR2 SMNVEV (reference sequence). CDR3 nucleotide sequence: TGTGCCAGCAGCCTAAACCTAGGGGGGGACTATGGCTACACCTTC. This codes for CASSLNLGGDYGYTF.

The rearrangement links TRBV6-5 to TRBJ2-3; a possible D gene is TRBD2 (6 bases). This CDR3 is built from 15 residues. Germline CDR1 reads MNHEY; CDR2 reads SVGAGI. Trimming took 6 bases from V and 1 from J, leaving 14 bases between them. This CDR3 reads CASRLATSGTDTQYF. The CDR3 DNA sequence: TGTGCCAGCAGACTAGCCACCTCCGGCACAGATACGCAGTATTTT.

This sequence joins TRBV27 and TRBJ1-2, with D tentatively TRBD1 (6 bases). In germline, CDR1 is MNHEY, CDR2 SMNVEV (reference sequence). Trimming left V 5 bases short and J 8 bases short, with 21 bases between. The CDR3 totals 15 residues. DNA of the CDR3: TGTGCCAGCAGTACGTACAGGGAGGACCCGCTCGGCTACACCTTC. It encodes CASSTYREDPLGYTF.

The rearrangement joins TRBV7-9 to TRBJ2-5; possibly TRBD2 for D (5 bases). The length of the CDR3 is 15 residues. Germline assignment: CDR1 SEHNR and CDR2 FQNEAQ (reference sequence). Trimming removed 0 bases from V and 3 bases from J, with 11 bases in between. Written as DNA, the CDR3 is TGTGCCAGCAGCTTAGCGCGGAGGATCGAAGAGACCCAGTACTTC. Its translation is CASSLARRIEETQYF.

This chain links TRBV2 with TRBJ1-1; D perhaps matches TRBD1 (6 bases). CDR1 SNHLY and CDR2 FYNNEI come from the germline V gene. The CDR3 is 15 residues long. V was cut by 5 bases and J by 1 base, with 14 bases left in between. DNA for the CDR3: TGTGCCAGCAGTCCAACGGGACACCCGAACACTGAAGCTTTCTTT. It yields the protein CASSPTGHPNTEAFF.

The chain joins TRBV29-1 to TRBJ2-1, with TRBD2 matching over 10 bases. CDR3 size: 16 residues. Losses at the gene ends were 1 base for V and 9 bases for J; bases not matched to a gene: 12. Germline V gene sequence: CDR1 SQVTM, CDR2 ANQGSEA. The CDR3 DNA follows: TGCAGCGTTGAAGGCCAAGCGGGGGGGTTTTTTGGTGAGCAGTTCTTC. It encodes CSVEGQAGGFFGEQFF.

This sequence joins TRBV5-6 and TRBJ1-2, with D uncertain. Germline CDR1 reads SGHDT; CDR2 reads YYEEEE. The CDR3 extends over 16 amino acids. Trimming stripped 0 bases from V and 5 bases from J, with 17 bases between. The CDR3 here is CASSLVGIGSKYGYTF. The DNA for the CDR3 is TGTGCCAGCAGCTTGGTTGGGATCGGCAGCAAGTATGGCTACACCTTC.

This chain links TRBV15 with TRBJ1-4, with TRBD1 matching 7 bases. This CDR3 contains 15 residues. Germline trimming cut 5 bases from V and 5 bases from J; bases unmatched to any gene: 8. CDR1 LNHNV and CDR2 YYDKDF come from the germline V gene (reference sequence). Here the CDR3 DNA reads TGTGCCACCAGCGGCGGGGACAGCCTAAATGAAAAACTGTTTTTT. It translates to CATSGGDSLNEKLFF.

V and J are TRBV13 and TRBJ1-3; 7 bases are a match to TRBD1. This CDR3 is 15 amino acids long. The J segment lost 0 bases and the V segment lost 2 bases, leaving 1 base of the junction unmatched. The germline V gene has CDR1 PRHDT and CDR2 FYEKMQ (reference sequence). The CDR3 DNA follows: TGTGCCAGCAGCTTATCAGGGGGCTCTGGAAACACCATATATTTT. It translates to CASSLSGGSGNTIYF.

This rearrangement joins TRBV7-6 to TRBJ2-5; 8 positions match TRBD2. V lost 0 bases to trimming and J lost 0 bases; unmatched junction nucleotides: 3. The CDR3 is 16 amino acids. CDR1 and CDR2 (germline): SGHVS, FNYEAQ. In nucleotides, the CDR3 is TGTGCCAGCAGCTTAGCGCCTAGCGGGTACCAAGAGACCCAGTACTTC. Translation: CASSLAPSGYQETQYF.

Comment on this clone: Other DNA sequences in this specimen translate into the identical CDR3. The chain is built from TRBV27 and TRBJ1-2; TRBD1 matches 8 bases. CDR1 is MNHEY, CDR2 SMNVEV, per germline (reference sequence). This CDR3 comprises 12 residues. The V gene end was trimmed by 5 bases and the J gene end by 7 bases; junction bases not matched to a gene: 3. The chain's CDR3 is CASSTGGSGYTF. The CDR3 DNA reads TGTGCCAGCAGTACAGGGGGATCTGGCTACACCTTC.

The chain carries TRBV27 and TRBJ2-1; D is possibly TRBD2 (6 bases). CDR1 is MNHEY and CDR2 is SMNVEV in the germline V gene (reference sequence). Trimming shortened V by 5 bases and J by 7 bases, and 15 bases separated the two germline ends. The CDR3 covers 14 residues. The CDR3 DNA is TGTGCCAGCAGTCCAGGGACCGCGGGAAATGAGCAGTTCTTC. This gives the protein CASSPGTAGNEQFF.

In DNA form, the CDR3 reads TGTGCCAGCAGCGGTAAGCGGAATTACCAAGAGACCCAGTACTTC. Protein product: CASSGKRNYQETQYF. V usage is TRBV5-6 and J usage is TRBJ2-5; possibly TRBD2 for D (5 bases). Trimming stripped 4 bases from V and 0 bases from J, with 13 bases between. Looked up from germline, CDR1 is SGHDT and CDR2 is YYEEEE. The CDR3 runs 15 residues.

This chain links TRBV4-3 with TRBJ2-7; TRBD2 agrees at 7 bases. The CDR3 is made up of 15 amino acids. V gave up 4 bases and J gave up 4 bases; unmatched junction bases: 10. Germline values: CDR1 LGHNA, CDR2 YSLEER. The CDR3, as DNA: TGCGCCAGCAGCCCCTCCAGTCGCGGGGGTTACGAGCAGTACTTC. Residues: CASSPSSRGGYEQYF.

The chain uses TRBV7-8 and TRBJ1-1; D gene ambiguous. Germline CDR1 is SGHVS and CDR2 is FQNEAQ. This CDR3 comprises 14 residues. Trimming took 1 base from V and 1 from J, leaving 7 bases between them. CDR3: CASSLETGNTEAFF. The CDR3 nucleotides are TGTGCCAGCAGCTTAGAGACGGGGAACACTGAAGCTTTCTTT.

This clone was counted once. The chain combines TRBV2 with TRBJ2-7; 9 bases fit TRBD1. The CDR3 extends over 15 amino acids. Germline V CDR1 and CDR2: SNHLY, FYNNEI. J was trimmed by 3 bases and V by 4 bases; bases with no gene match: 7. CDR3 sequence: CASSGDLDRGYEQYF. CDR3 sequence (DNA): TGTGCCAGCAGTGGGGACCTGGACAGGGGCTACGAGCAGTACTTC. The full variable domain, in which reference TRBV2 and TRBJ2-7 provide the parts outside the CDR3, is EPEVTQTPSHQVTQMGQEVILRCVPISNHLYFYWYRQILGQKVEFLVSFYNNEISEKSEIFDDQFSVERPDGSNFTLKIRSTKLEDSAMYFCASSGDLDRGYEQYFGPGTRLTVT.